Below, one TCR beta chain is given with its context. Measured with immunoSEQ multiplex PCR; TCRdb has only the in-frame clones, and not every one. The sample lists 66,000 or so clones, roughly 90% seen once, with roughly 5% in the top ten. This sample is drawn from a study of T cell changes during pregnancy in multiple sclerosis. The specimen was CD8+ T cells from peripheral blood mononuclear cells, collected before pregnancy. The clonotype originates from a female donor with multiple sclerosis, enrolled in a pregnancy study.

CDR3 DNA sequence: TGTGCCAGCAGCTTCGGGGAGACCCAGTACTTC. This translates into CASSFGETQYF. This chain links TRBV5-4 with TRBJ2-5; D is undetermined. V was clipped by 2 bases and J by 5 bases, with 4 bases between them. The CDR3 totals 11 residues. Germline V CDR1 and CDR2: SGHNT, YYREEE (reference sequence). Complete variable domain (other parts from reference TRBV5-4 and TRBJ2-5): ETGVTQSPTHLIKTRGQQVTLRCSSQSGHNTVSWYQQALGQGPQFIFQYYREEENGRGNFPPRFSGLQFPNYSSELNVNALELDDSALYLCASSFGETQYFGPGTRLLVL.